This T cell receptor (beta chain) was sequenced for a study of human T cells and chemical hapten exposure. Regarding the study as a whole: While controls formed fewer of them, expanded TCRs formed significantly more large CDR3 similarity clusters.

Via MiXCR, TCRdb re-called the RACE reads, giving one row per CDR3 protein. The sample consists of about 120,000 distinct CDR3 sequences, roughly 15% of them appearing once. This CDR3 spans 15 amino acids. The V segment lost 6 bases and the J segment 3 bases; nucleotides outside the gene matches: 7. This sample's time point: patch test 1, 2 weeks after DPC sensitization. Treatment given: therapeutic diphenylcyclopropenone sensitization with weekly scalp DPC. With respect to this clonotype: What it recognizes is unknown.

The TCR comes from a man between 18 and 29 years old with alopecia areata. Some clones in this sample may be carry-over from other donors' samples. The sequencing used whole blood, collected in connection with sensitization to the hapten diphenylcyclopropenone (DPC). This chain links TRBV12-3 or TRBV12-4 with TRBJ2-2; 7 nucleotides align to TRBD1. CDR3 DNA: TGTGCCAGCAGCTCCGGGACAGAATACACCGGGGAGCTGTTTTTT. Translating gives CASSSGTEYTGELFF.